This entry features one TCR beta chain sequence. TCRdb's table, derived via immunoSEQ multiplex PCR, lists solely in-frame clones and lacks some. The table lists about 40,000 clones, 80% to 90% of them singletons. This CDR3 contains 16 residues. With V trimmed by 4 bases and J by 5 bases, 11 bases remained unmatched. The germline V gene encodes CDR1 SGHRS and CDR2 YFSETQ. The data stem from a study of blood T cell repertoires in COVID-19. The receptor comes from a human donor in a cohort sampled during active COVID-19. Specimen: peripheral blood. The J gene is TRBJ2-5, the V gene TRBV5-1; the match to TRBD1 covers 10 bases. In DNA, the CDR3 is TGCGCCAGCAGCCCACGGGCTGGACAGGGGGACGAGACCCAGTACTTC. Amino acids: CASSPRAGQGDETQYF.